This TCR beta chain was found in a study of blood T cell repertoires in COVID-19 (dated by TCRdb to 2019 to 2021). General notes on the study: Collaborator samples came from the United States, Italy and Spain and covered acute and convalescent phases of COVID-19. The material from the prospective study consisted of cDNA or gDNA derived from T cells, B-cell-depleted T cells, or PBMCs. Deeply sampled blood TCRbeta repertoires from subjects exposed to, actively infected with, or recovered from COVID-19 were included in the dataset. A freely available public database, intended as a resource for researchers studying the immune response to SARS-CoV-2, is where the repertoires were released. The samples were drawn from two sources: the first 160 participants of the ongoing ImmuneRACE study, and 1,000 to 1,500 subjects contributed by 6 global collaborators. Sample metadata almost always included a de-identified subject ID, COVID-19 status, age in years and sex. Where available, HLA class I and class II types were taken from metadata supplied by the sample provider and were not determined by assay-based typing. Findings and caveats that apply to the study as a whole: How much clinical and demographic metadata was included differed by source and by participant, and the metadata was provided uncurated.

Whole blood was collected in K2EDTA tubes by collaborating institutions according to the institutions' own protocols. For TCRbeta analysis, collaborators shipped samples as frozen whole blood, isolated PBMCs, or DNA extracted from either of those sample types. On this clone: Its antigen has not been determined. Base qualities are not at hand, and no much larger clone is one base apart.

The immunoSEQ Assay, a bias-controlled multiplex PCR, was used to amplify TCRbeta CDR3 regions from genomic DNA. For the original study's pipeline: The number of nucleated cells in each sample was estimated by amplification of reference gene primers within the assay. Sequence reads were collapsed and filtered to measure the absolute abundance of every unique TCRbeta CDR3 rearrangement. For each sample, productive Simpson clonality was calculated by taking the square root of Simpson's diversity index across productive rearrangements. TCRdb re-hosts the immuneACCESS table, in-frame sequences only. Its copies lack some clones; in the studies checked, an unresolved V gene accounts for under half of them, and the cause for the rest is not known. D and trimming were read from the DNA, whereas the V and J calls and clone size are those reported in that table. For this sample the table gives around 150,000 clones, of which 65% to 80% were detected only once. Less than 9.5% of the sample is held by the ten biggest clonotypes.

Sequencing used peripheral blood. The clonotype was recovered from a man between 60 and 75 years old with acute or convalescent COVID-19.

Here is the DNA: TGCGCCAGCAGCCAAGATTCCTTGCCGGGGCGGGGCTTGGGGTACACCTTC. It encodes CASSQDSLPGRGLGYTF. The chain is encoded by TRBV4-3 joined to TRBJ1-2, with TRBD1 as a weak D call on 5 bases. As encoded in the germline V gene, CDR1 is LGHNA while CDR2 is YSLEER. Counted from cysteine to phenylalanine, this CDR3 has 17 amino acids. Just CDR3 DNA is preserved here, 51 bases in frame from base 1. V lost 0 bases and J lost 11 bases; the stretch between them is 25 bases long.